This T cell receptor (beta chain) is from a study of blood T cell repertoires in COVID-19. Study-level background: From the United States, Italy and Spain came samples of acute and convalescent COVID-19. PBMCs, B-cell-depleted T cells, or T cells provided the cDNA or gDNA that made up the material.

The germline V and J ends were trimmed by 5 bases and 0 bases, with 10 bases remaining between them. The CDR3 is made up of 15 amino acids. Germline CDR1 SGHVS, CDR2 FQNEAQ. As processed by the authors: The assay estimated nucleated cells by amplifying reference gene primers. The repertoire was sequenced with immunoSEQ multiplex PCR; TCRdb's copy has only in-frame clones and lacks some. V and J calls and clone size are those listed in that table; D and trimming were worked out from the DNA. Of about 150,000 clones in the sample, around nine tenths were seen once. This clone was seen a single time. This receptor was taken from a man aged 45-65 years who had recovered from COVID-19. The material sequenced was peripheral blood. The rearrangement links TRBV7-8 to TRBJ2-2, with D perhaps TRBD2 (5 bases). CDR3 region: CASSVRDTNTGELFF. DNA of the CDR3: TGTGCCAGCAGCGTCCGGGATACGAACACCGGGGAGCTGTTTTTT.